The 27 T cell receptor beta chains in this list originate from one sample, sequenced in a study of technical replicates of blood from several donors. Some clones are missing from TCRdb's copy, which holds only in-frame ones; the method was immunoSEQ multiplex PCR. The data contain under 70,000 clones, around 84% of them seen just once; the ten biggest clones take up more than 4.5%. Material: PBMCs. These receptors came from a human donor in good health. Some clones in this sample may be carry-over from other donors' samples.

A single count supports this clone. The chain combines TRBV7-9 with TRBJ1-1; D not certain. V lost 5 bases to trimming and J lost 6 bases, with 16 bases between them. The germline gives CDR1 SEHNR, CDR2 FQNEAQ (reference sequence). The CDR3 length is 14 residues. The CDR3 DNA is TGTGCCAGCAGCCCCAGCGGGGTGAGTGCTGAAGCTTTCTTT. Its protein is CASSPSGVSAEAFF.

The V gene is TRBV15, the J gene TRBJ2-7; 9 bases are a match to TRBD1. Germline CDR1 is LNHNV and CDR2 is YYDKDF (reference sequence). This CDR3 has 15 residues. V lost 1 base to trimming and J lost 0 bases; unmatched junction nucleotides: 1. CDR3 coding DNA: TGTGCCACCAGCAGAGGGACAGGGGACTCCTACGAGCAGTACTTC. This codes for CATSRGTGDSYEQYF.

This clone appeared once. The chain combines TRBV7-2 with TRBJ2-5; D is unresolved. Trimming removed 8 bases at V and 7 bases at J, with 17 bases between. The V gene's germline CDR1 is SGHTA and CDR2 FQGNSA. The CDR3 is 13 amino acids. The CDR3 here is CASGGQQVGTQYF. The CDR3 DNA follows: TGTGCCAGCGGTGGGCAGCAAGTCGGGACCCAGTACTTC.

This rearrangement joins TRBV9 to TRBJ1-1; D gene unclear. Germline assignment: CDR1 SGDLS and CDR2 YYNGEE. This CDR3 has 13 residues. The V gene lost 0 bases and the J gene lost 0 bases, with 3 bases spanning the gap. The CDR3: CASSVGMNTEAFF. CDR3 DNA: TGTGCCAGCAGCGTAGGTATGAACACTGAAGCTTTCTTT.

This sequence joins TRBV7-9 and TRBJ2-5, with 12 bases aligning to TRBD2. CDR1 is SEHNR and CDR2 is FQNEAQ in the germline V gene (reference sequence). V was pared by 4 bases and J by 1 base, with 1 base of the junction left unmatched. The CDR3 runs to 15 residues. DNA for the CDR3: TGTGCCAGCAGCTCACTAGCGGGGGGCCAAGAGACCCAGTACTTC. Translating gives CASSSLAGGQETQYF.

V is TRBV2 and J is TRBJ1-2; D gene uncertain. Germline V gives CDR1 SNHLY, CDR2 FYNNEI. V shed 5 bases and J shed 0 bases, with 10 bases lying between them. The CDR3 loop spans 14 amino acids. CDR3 in amino acids: CASSSIGTNYGYTF. The CDR3 DNA sequence: TGTGCCAGCAGTTCTATCGGGACTAACTATGGCTACACCTTC.

The table lists this clone with many counts. The chain is built from TRBV7-2 and TRBJ1-2; a weak D match, TRBD1 (6 bases). Trimming pared 1 base from V and 7 bases from J, leaving 7 bases between. CDR1 and CDR2 (germline): SGHTA, FQGNSA. There are 12 residues in the CDR3. In nucleotides, the CDR3 is TGTGCCAGCAGCTTAGGGGGGCCTGGCTACACCTTC. The encoded protein is CASSLGGPGYTF.

The genes are TRBV7-6 and TRBJ2-7; 9 bases fit TRBD1. Germline lookup yields CDR1 SGHVS and CDR2 FNYEAQ. With V trimmed by 1 base and J by 3 bases, 1 base remained unmatched. This CDR3 contains 14 residues. CDR3 sequence: CASSLGTGVYEQYF. The CDR3 DNA follows: TGTGCCAGCAGCTTAGGGACAGGGGTCTACGAGCAGTACTTC.

The chain is built from TRBV6-4 and TRBJ1-2, with TRBD1 matching 12 bases. The CDR3 is 15 amino acids. Germline V gives CDR1 MRHNA, CDR2 SNTAGT. After removal of 4 bases from V and 2 bases from J, the junction contained 2 bases not matched to a gene. The CDR3 DNA sequence: TGTGCCAGCAGTGTAGGGACAGGGGGCAACTATGGCTACACCTTC. Its translation is CASSVGTGGNYGYTF.

The chain joins TRBV2 to TRBJ2-7, with D perhaps TRBD2 (7 bases). Germline values: CDR1 SNHLY, CDR2 FYNNEI. The ends were cut back, 11 bases at V and 2 bases at J, with 16 bases in the middle. The CDR3 is 13 residues long. The CDR3 is CALGGRQAYEQYF. The CDR3 nucleotides are TGTGCCTTGGGGGGGCGACAGGCCTACGAGCAGTACTTC.

The CDR3 here is CASSLGSQGSVYGYTF. CDR3 DNA sequence: TGTGCCAGCAGCTTAGGTTCACAGGGGAGTGTCTATGGCTACACCTTC. This sequence joins TRBV7-9 and TRBJ1-2; 7 bases line up with TRBD1. The ends lost 1 base at V and 4 bases at J; junction bases unmatched: 9. Germline-derived CDR1 and CDR2 are SEHNR and FQNEAQ (reference sequence). This CDR3 has 16 residues.

V and J are TRBV21-1 and TRBJ1-5; the table's TRBD1 call for D was not verified on the DNA. TRBV21-1 is a known pseudogene. The CDR3 contains 15 residues. DNA of the CDR3: TGTGCCAGCAGCAACCAAGACAGGCACAATCAGCCCCAGCATTTT. This encodes CASSNQDRHNQPQHF.

The chain carries TRBV29-1 and TRBJ1-2, with D possibly TRBD1 on 6 matching bases. Trimming removed 6 bases from V and 4 bases from J, with 15 bases in between. The CDR3 length is 13 residues. Looked up from germline, CDR1 is SQVTM and CDR2 is ANQGSEA. The CDR3 coding sequence is TGCAGCGTCGAATCGACAGGAGGCTATGGCTACACCTTC. This translates into CSVESTGGYGYTF.

This chain links TRBV5-1 with TRBJ2-6, with a weak D call TRBD2 (6 bases). The V end lost 0 bases, the J end lost 0 bases, and 10 bases lay between the germline ends. CDR1 is SGHRS, CDR2 YFSETQ, per germline. The CDR3 spans 17 residues. The CDR3 spells CASSLVTRDSGANVLTF. DNA of the CDR3: TGCGCCAGCAGCTTGGTCACGCGGGACTCTGGGGCCAACGTCCTGACTTTC.

This sequence joins TRBV6-5 and TRBJ2-7; TRBD2 is a possible D gene (7 bases). The CDR3 has 16 residues. Deletions cut 2 bases from V and 6 bases from J, with 20 bases between. The germline CDR1 and CDR2 sequences are MNHEY and SVGAGI. CDR3 protein: CASSYRSRGASREQYF. CDR3 DNA: TGTGCCAGCAGTTACAGAAGTCGGGGGGCGTCCCGCGAGCAGTACTTC.

The CDR3 loop is CASTGQGLDSPLHF. The CDR3, as DNA: TGTGCCAGCACTGGACAGGGGTTGGATTCACCCCTCCACTTT. The genes are TRBV7-9 and TRBJ1-6; the match to TRBD1 covers 9 bases. J lost 8 bases, V lost 7 bases, and 6 bases had no gene match. Germline V lookup: CDR1 SEHNR, CDR2 FQNEAQ (reference sequence). This CDR3 has 14 amino acids.

This rearrangement joins TRBV7-2 to TRBJ1-2; the D gene is possibly TRBD1 (5 bases). Trimming took 3 bases from V and 1 from J, leaving 9 bases between them. This CDR3 region has 14 residues. Germline V CDR1 and CDR2: SGHTA, FQGNSA. The DNA for the CDR3 is TGTGCCAGCAGCTTGGGGCCCGTTAACTATGGCTACACCTTC. This gives the protein CASSLGPVNYGYTF. Drawing the rest from reference TRBV7-2 and TRBJ1-2, the complete variable domain is GAGVSQSPSNKVTEKGKDVELRCDPISGHTALYWYRQSLGQGLEFLIYFQGNSAPDKSGLPSDRFSAERTGGSVSTLTIQRTQQEDSAVYLCASSLGPVNYGYTFGSGTRLTVV.

This chain connects TRBV11-2 to TRBJ2-7, with a tentative D call TRBD1 (6 bases). The CDR3 contains 15 residues. The germline V gene encodes CDR1 SGHAT and CDR2 FQNNGV. The V gene lost 1 base and the J gene lost 1 base, with 11 bases spanning the gap. CDR3 sequence reads: CASSLVQGWSYEQYF. In nucleotides, the CDR3 is TGTGCCAGCAGCTTAGTTCAGGGGTGGTCCTACGAGCAGTACTTC.

The rearrangement joins TRBV7-8 to TRBJ2-7; D is undetermined. Germline loops: CDR1 SGHVS, CDR2 FQNEAQ. V lost 0 bases and J 2 bases, leaving 8 bases between the germline ends. The CDR3 loop spans 14 amino acids. For the CDR3, the DNA is TGTGCCAGCAGCTTAGCTAGTATCCCCTACGAGCAGTACTTC. Translation: CASSLASIPYEQYF.

V usage is TRBV7-2 and J usage is TRBJ1-2, with 12 positions matching TRBD1. V lost 6 bases, J lost 6 bases, and 8 bases stayed unmatched. The CDR3 has 15 residues. Germline assignment: CDR1 SGHTA and CDR2 FQGNSA. CDR3 nucleotide sequence: TGTGCCAGCAGACTTCCGGGACAGGGGGCGCATGGCTACACCTTC. Its protein is CASRLPGQGAHGYTF.

The genes are TRBV5-1 and TRBJ2-3; TRBD2 matches at 10 bases. V was pared by 4 bases and J by 1 base, with 3 bases of the junction left unmatched. Per germline, CDR1 SGHRS and CDR2 YFSETQ. The CDR3 is 15 amino acids. CDR3 in amino acids: CASSEGTSGTDTQYF. The CDR3 nucleotides read TGCGCCAGCAGCGAAGGGACTAGCGGCACAGATACGCAGTATTTT.

As DNA, the CDR3 is TGTGCCAGCAGCTTCTTGACAGGGGTAGTAGTGAATTCACCCCTCCACTTT. It encodes CASSFLTGVVVNSPLHF. The chain has TRBV11-2 and TRBJ1-6, with TRBD1 identical over 8 bases. The CDR3 is 17 amino acids. Germline CDR1 is SGHAT and CDR2 is FQNNGV. V lost 3 bases, J lost 7 bases, and 11 bases stayed unmatched. Together with reference TRBV11-2 and TRBJ1-6, the CDR3 gives the full variable domain: EAGVAQSPRYKIIEKRQSVAFWCNPISGHATLYWYQQILGQGPKLLIQFQNNGVVDDSQLPKDRFSAERLKGVDSTLKIQPAKLEDSAVYLCASSFLTGVVVNSPLHFGNGTRLTVT.

The chain has TRBV5-8 and TRBJ1-2, with a weak D call TRBD1 (5 bases). V was shortened by 6 bases and J by 7 bases, with 13 bases between the two germline ends. Per germline, CDR1 SGHTS and CDR2 YDEGEE. There are 12 residues in the CDR3. The DNA of the CDR3 is TGTGCCAGCAACAGGCATTTAGGTGGCTACACCTTC. Translating it yields CASNRHLGGYTF.

This clone was picked up a small number of times. This rearrangement joins TRBV4-3 to TRBJ1-6; TRBD1 matches 7 bases. The V segment lost 1 base and the J segment 7 bases; nucleotides outside the gene matches: 10. The V gene's germline CDR1 is LGHNA and CDR2 YSLEER. CDR3 size: 17 residues. The CDR3 bases are TGCGCCAGCAGCCAAGCCCTGACAGGGTGGCGAAATTCACCCCTCCACTTT. It is translated as CASSQALTGWRNSPLHF.

The sample holds one count of this clone. The chain joins TRBV7-9 to TRBJ1-2; no reliable D call. The germline gives CDR1 SEHNR, CDR2 FQNEAQ (reference sequence). V shed 3 bases and J shed 8 bases, with 10 bases lying between them. This CDR3 has 12 amino acids. This CDR3 reads CASSFGEEGYTF. As DNA, the CDR3 is TGTGCCAGCAGCTTTGGGGAGGAGGGCTACACCTTC.

The J gene is TRBJ2-1, the V gene TRBV11-1; 14 bases line up with TRBD2. CDR1 is SGHAT, CDR2 FQDESV, per germline (reference sequence). Trimming removed 4 bases from V and 12 bases from J; junction bases left unmatched: 8. The CDR3 totals 15 residues. The chain's CDR3 is CASSSGLAGGLGQFF. CDR3 DNA sequence: TGTGCCAGCAGCTCCGGACTAGCGGGGGGTCTCGGGCAGTTCTTC. The whole variable domain, filled in from reference TRBV11-1 and TRBJ2-1, reads EAEVAQSPRYKITEKSQAVAFWCDPISGHATLYWYRQILGQGPELLVQFQDESVVDDSQLPKDRFSAERLKGVDSTLKIQPAELGDSAMYLCASSSGLAGGLGQFFGPGTRLTVL.

The chain employs TRBV20-1 and TRBJ2-7; no definite D call. The germline V and J ends were trimmed by 3 bases and 6 bases, with 9 bases remaining between them. Germline V lookup: CDR1 DFQATT, CDR2 SNEGSKA (reference sequence). The CDR3 runs 11 residues. This CDR3 is CSASSNGEQYF. The CDR3 coding sequence is TGCAGTGCTAGTAGCAATGGCGAGCAGTACTTC.